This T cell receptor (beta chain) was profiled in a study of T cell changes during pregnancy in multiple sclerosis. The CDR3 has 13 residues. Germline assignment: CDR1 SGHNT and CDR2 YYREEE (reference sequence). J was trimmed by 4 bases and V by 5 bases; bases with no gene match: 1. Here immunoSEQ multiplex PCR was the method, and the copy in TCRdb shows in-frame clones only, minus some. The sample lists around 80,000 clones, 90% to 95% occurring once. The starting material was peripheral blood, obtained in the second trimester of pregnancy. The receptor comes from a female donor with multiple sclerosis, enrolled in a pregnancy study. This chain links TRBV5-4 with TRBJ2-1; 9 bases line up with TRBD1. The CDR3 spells CASRGQGYNEQFF. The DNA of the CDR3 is TGTGCCAGCAGGGGACAGGGTTACAATGAGCAGTTCTTC.